This T cell receptor (beta chain) was captured in a study of shared clonotypes between healthy human individuals. Generated by immunoSEQ multiplex PCR, the TCRdb table keeps only in-frame clones and is missing some. Among about 710,000 clones listed, approximately 77% were seen once. Looked up from germline, CDR1 is MDHEN and CDR2 is SYDVKM. V lost 3 bases, J lost 1 base, and 15 bases lay in between. CDR3 length: 16 amino acids. Sequencing was done on a sample of memory CD4+ T cells sorted from blood. As for subset: CD45RA-negative fraction. V gene TRBV28 combines with J gene TRBJ1-1; perhaps TRBD1 as D (5 bases). The TCR originated in a woman in her twenties or thirties in good health. CDR3 region: CASSFVRAAGNTEAFF. The CDR3 region has the DNA TGTGCCAGCAGTTTTGTCAGGGCTGCGGGGAACACTGAAGCTTTCTTT.